What follows describes a single T cell receptor (beta chain). This clonotype was observed at least ten times. It has no known antigen specificity. Base quality data are lacking; no much larger clone is found one base away. The trim is 0 bases for V and 0 bases for J, with a gap of 6 bases between the germline ends. Taken from the germline V gene, the CDR1 and CDR2 loops are LGHNA and YSLEER. From cysteine to phenylalanine, the CDR3 is 15 amino acids long. The kept DNA is CDR3 alone, 45 bases in frame from the first base. The patients picked for sequencing were ones in whom flow cytometry had shown an expansion of CD8+CD57+ cells. Every patient had severe acquired aplastic anemia, diagnosed using the International Study of Aplastic Anemia and Agranulocytosis and Camitta criteria. No patient had received any therapy when blood was sampled. The study deep-sequenced TCR repertoires of sorted CD4+ and CD8+ blood T cells from severe aplastic anemia patients and healthy subjects. Patients were enrolled under clinicaltrials.gov protocols 00001620, 01623167, 00001397, 00071045, 00081523 and 00961064 in the USA. Ficoll-Paque density gradient centrifugation was used to isolate peripheral blood mononuclear cells. Before DNA extraction, CD4+ and CD8+ T cells were sorted by FACS or by magnetic beads.

Genomic DNA served as template for TCR beta VDJ combination and CDR3 sequence profiling. TCR repertoire sequencing was run on an Illumina HiSeq 2000. The paper's data handling went like this. TRBV/TRBJ rearrangement plots, CDR3 size and DJ length profiles, and Simpson's diversity index were used to evaluate the repertoires. The immunodominant clone was defined as the most abundant DNA sequence in deep sequencing data. CDR3 amino acid sequences were screened for sharing across subjects and compared with published repertoires and the VDJdb database. Using fastp at Q25 and MiXCR, TCRdb reprocessed the public reads and kept productive beta chains. Every CDR3 protein is listed once, alongside the most common genes and DNA of its rows. The V and J calls and clone size are TCRdb's, not the authors'. In all, the sample holds roughly 250,000 distinct CDR3 sequences, and around 43% of those were seen once. The ten largest clones represent over 7.5% of the sample.

The data derive from a study of CD8+CD57+ T cells in acquired aplastic anemia listed by TCRdb under 2018. Regarding the research as a whole: Extracted DNA from sorted CD4+ and CD8+ cells averaged around 3.3 ug, ranging from roughly 0.17 to 30 ug. A CD8+CD57+ expansion meant a frequency higher than the mean frequency seen in healthy subjects. Paper-wide results and their limitations: Around 27 CD8+ CDR3 sequences were shared between patients and controls but appeared highly expressed in patients and within their immunodominant clones. Patients and healthy controls showed no significant difference in CD8+ Simpson's diversity (P=0.060).

This clonotype originated in a human donor with aplastic anemia. The sequenced sample consisted of sorted CD4+, CD8+, or CD8+CD57+ T cells (not recorded which) from PBMCs. The chain is made from TRBV4-3 and TRBJ2-1; the D gene cannot be named for sure. CDR3 reads: CASSQDSNSYNEQFF. The DNA is as follows: TGCGCCAGCAGCCAAGACAGTAACTCCTACAATGAGCAGTTCTTC.